This record covers a single TCR beta chain. The repertoire was sequenced with immunoSEQ multiplex PCR; TCRdb's copy has only in-frame clones and lacks some. The data contain a few hundred thousand clones, under 95% of them singletons. The study recruited people aged roughly 18 to 100 years across approximately 24 US areas. Which cohort a participant joined came from the clinical history participants gave. Among Cohort 3 donors, those recovered had two negative PCRs, clearance, or symptom resolution. This sample is part of a study of blood T cell repertoires in COVID-19. The CDR3 has 15 residues. Trimming removed 4 bases at V and 5 bases at J, with 14 bases between. Germline V gene sequence: CDR1 KGHDR, CDR2 SFDVKD.

The rearrangement links TRBV24-1 to TRBJ2-1; tentatively, D is TRBD2 (6 bases). The sequence came from a woman aged 30 to 39 who had recovered from COVID-19. The material sequenced was PBMCs or T cells enriched from blood (not recorded which). The DNA for the CDR3 is TGTGCCACCAGTGACCTGAGCGGCGGGGACAATGAGCAGTTCTTC. This codes for CATSDLSGGDNEQFF.